One sample yielded the 5 T cell receptor beta chains listed below, sequenced in a study of T-cell memory formation after mild COVID-19. TCRdb itself ran the 5' RACE reads through MiXCR, one entry per CDR3 protein. Of about 350,000 distinct CDR3 sequences in the sample, about an eighth were seen once. The sequencing sample was made of PBMCs or a T cell subset sorted from them (not recorded which). The receptors originated from a man younger than 35 who had mild COVID-19 (a few samples of this study predate the infection). Cell type and time point are not known.

The rearrangement uses TRBV4-1 and TRBJ2-5; the D gene is possibly TRBD1 (6 bases). V lost 3 bases, J lost 1 base, and 12 bases lay in between. Germline CDR1 and CDR2: MGHRA and YSYEKL. The CDR3 has 15 residues. The CDR3 DNA is TGCGCCAGCAGCCACCACGGGACATCCCAAGAGACCCAGTACTTC. This sequence encodes CASSHHGTSQETQYF.

In DNA form, the CDR3 reads TGTGCCAGCAGTGAAGGCAGTTTGGGACATGAAAAACTGTTTTTT. The encoded protein is CASSEGSLGHEKLFF. The V gene is TRBV6-1, the J gene TRBJ1-4, with TRBD1 as a possible D gene (5 bases). V gave up 1 base and J gave up 6 bases, with 12 bases separating them. This CDR3 contains 15 residues. Germline V lookup: CDR1 MNHNS, CDR2 SASEGT.

The chain recombines TRBV7-9 with TRBJ2-3; D might be TRBD1 (5 bases). Trimming shortened V by 5 bases and J by 0 bases, and 9 bases separated the two germline ends. The CDR3 totals 14 residues. CDR1 is SEHNR and CDR2 is FQNEAQ in the germline V gene (reference sequence). CDR3 bases: TGTGCCAGCAGCCGACAGTTTAGCACAGATACGCAGTATTTT. Its protein is CASSRQFSTDTQYF.

Comment on this clonotype: Compared with germline, one end of the junction differs, possibly owing to a read error. This chain connects TRBV13 to TRBJ1-1; D perhaps matches TRBD1 (6 bases). This CDR3 contains 14 residues. From germline, CDR1 is PRHDT and CDR2 FYEKMQ (reference sequence). In nucleotides, the CDR3 is TGTGCCGGCAGCTTATGGGGGGCGAACACTGAAGCTTTCTTT. Its protein is CAGSLWGANTEAFF. The full variable domain, rest sourced from reference TRBV13 and TRBJ1-1, is AAGVIQSPRHLIKEKRETATLKCYPIPRHDTVYWYQQGPGQDPQFLISFYEKMQSDKGSIPDRFSAQQFSDYHSELNMSSLELGDSALYFCAGSLWGANTEAFFGQGTRLTVV.

V and J are TRBV6-5 and TRBJ2-3; 14 nucleotides agree with TRBD2. V trimming: 5 bases; J trimming: 9 bases; junction bases outside the gene matches: 10. This CDR3 contains 16 residues. Looked up from germline, CDR1 is MNHEY and CDR2 is SVGAGI. The CDR3 loop is CASSKNGLAGGGTQYF. CDR3 sequence (DNA): TGTGCCAGCAGTAAGAACGGACTAGCGGGGGGAGGGACGCAGTATTTT.